The following is a T cell receptor beta chain sequence with its context. Its antigen is still unknown. Base qualities are missing; no much larger clone stands one base away. The data stem from a study of shared clonotypes between healthy human individuals (dated by TCRdb to 2018 to 2021). In terms of the full investigation: A couple of women and a few men aged 18 to 49 years were included in the cohort. Each donor's leukapheresis produced roughly between about 0.8 and 10 billion PBMCs. To increase sequencing depth and limit assay-specific biases, different laboratories used diverse techniques to prepare libraries and sequence TCR repertoires. To estimate repertoire size and how much clonotype sharing occurs between individuals, the study deeply sequenced the blood TCR repertoires of five healthy adults. For each donor, three plates each were used for CD4 naive and CD4 memory, two plates were used for CD8 naive, and one plate was used for CD8 memory.

V gives up 3 bases and J gives up 6 bases, and the segment between their germline ends measures 12 bases. Including cysteine and phenylalanine, the CDR3 has 13 amino acids. The kept DNA is CDR3 alone, 39 bases in frame from the first base. CDR1 and CDR2 are drawn from the germline V gene (reference sequence): GTSNPN, SVGIG. Healthy HIV-negative adults with no recently reported acute infections or vaccinations were included as donors. Every donor was a Caucasian adult residing in Nashville, Tennessee, USA. CD4+ T cells were enriched by magnetic negative selection, after which naive cells were positively selected on CD45RA and the negative fraction was taken as the memory subset. Blood was obtained by leukapheresis, after which PBMCs were separated by Ficoll-Histopaque density gradient centrifugation and cryopreserved in liquid nitrogen vapor phase. Analytical flow cytometry was used to check the purity and quantity of each magnetically sorted T cell population. Genomic DNA was isolated from each sorted fraction and quantified by UV absorbance on a Nanodrop 2000c.

Here is what the overall study found, with its caveats: Even with the large sequencing depth, rarefaction of the sorted-subset datasets indicated that sequencing was incomplete. Pairwise subsampling led to the expectation that sequencing depth would affect the degree of clonotype sharing among donors. Compared with non-shared clonotypes, the clonotypes found in all four sorted-subset donors had higher generation probabilities. The genetic and exposure-history diversity represented was limited by the small number of donors. Sampling was restricted to blood, and TCR repertoires in tissue are likely to differ from TCR repertoires in blood. Larger estimated clonotype richness was generally found for naive subsets than for memory subsets. When a few donors were compared, the shared fraction of clonotypes was about 5% for naive CD4, 3% to 4% for naive CD8, 2% to 2.5% for memory CD4, and under 0.5% for memory CD8.

Using the deep immunoSEQ assay, multiplex PCR amplified TCR CDR3 regions from genomic DNA. For each cell subset, the extracted genomic DNA was distributed evenly across all wells of several immunoSEQ 96-well plates, and each plate served as one replicate. Each replicate PCR for sorted subsets received 200 ng genomic DNA, equal to about 30,000 T cell genomes. Purified libraries were measured with a Qubit 3.0 fluorometer, size-checked on a Bioanalyzer 2100, and measured again with the KAPA Library Quantification kit. Every immunoSEQ 96-well plate was sequenced on a separate single-read 150-cycle Illumina NextSeq 550 flow cell. The paper's data handling went like this. Because only junctional sequences without quality scores were contained in the immunoSEQ output, filtering matching that applied to full-length reads could not be performed. To assign V/J genes and CDR3, sequences were annotated against IMGT germline references using PyIR, a Python wrapper for IgBLAST v1.9. Reads with weak V/J assignments (E-value above 1e-6), missing CDR3, stop codons, out-of-frame junctions, or ambiguous translated residues were removed. V3J clonotypes were defined by identical inferred V gene, J gene, and CDR3 amino acid sequence. Percentage overlap between repertoires was computed as shared unique clonotypes divided by the size of the smaller repertoire. Three approaches were used to assess repertoire richness: RTK rarefaction, the Chao1 estimator, and Recon v2.1 estimates of unobserved clonotypes. OLGA was used to compute generation probabilities for all TCRbeta clonotypes that the gDNA method yielded from a few donors. TCRdb limited this immuneACCESS table to in-frame rearrangements with V and J called. A share of clones is missing; checked studies link under half to unresolved V genes, and the rest is unexplained. From that table come the V and J calls and clone size; the DNA was used to work out D and trimming. The sample includes around 2.5 million clones, with approximately 93% observed a single time. Jointly, the top ten make up about 0.38% of the sample.

The specimen sequenced was naive CD4+ T cells from PBMCs. This specimen's cell subset or site label, interpreted: CD45RA+ positively selected. This clonotype was obtained from a man between 18 and 35 years old in good health. Some clones in this sample may be carry-over from other donors' samples. This sequence uses TRBV30 and TRBJ2-1; the D gene remains uncertain. DNA sequence: TGTGCCTGGAGGCCGAGAGTGGGCAATGAGCAGTTCTTC. It specifies CAWRPRVGNEQFF.